A selection of T cell receptor beta chains follows, all from one sample in a study of beta chain features in type 1 diabetes. The table came from immunoSEQ multiplex PCR; TCRdb's copy has only in-frame clones and leaves some out. The table includes around 360,000 clones, 10% to 15% detected once. The sequenced material came from naive CD4+ T cells from blood. All receptors derive from a woman in her late teens or twenties with type 1 diabetes. The conserved cysteine and the conserved F or W are not part of the CDR3 here. The order of the fields is V gene, J gene, CDR3 protein.

TRBV7-8,TRBJ2-5,ASSKGTSERTQY
TRBV5-1,TRBJ2-7,ASSPRDRDYEQY
TRBV4-3,TRBJ2-1,ASSQDRNSGRVTEQF
TRBV5-1,TRBJ2-1,ASSLLAGGLDEQF
TRBV4-2,TRBJ2-5,ASSRGLEQETQY
TRBV28,TRBJ2-5,ASSFGGRDTQETQY
TRBV7-2,TRBJ2-1,ASRSTKEQF
TRBV5-4,TRBJ2-1,ASGGRGRDEQF
TRBV4-3,TRBJ1-5,ASSQGQNQPQH
TRBV9,TRBJ2-2,ASSPAATYTGELF
TRBV5-1,TRBJ2-1,ASIGGTGGYNEQF